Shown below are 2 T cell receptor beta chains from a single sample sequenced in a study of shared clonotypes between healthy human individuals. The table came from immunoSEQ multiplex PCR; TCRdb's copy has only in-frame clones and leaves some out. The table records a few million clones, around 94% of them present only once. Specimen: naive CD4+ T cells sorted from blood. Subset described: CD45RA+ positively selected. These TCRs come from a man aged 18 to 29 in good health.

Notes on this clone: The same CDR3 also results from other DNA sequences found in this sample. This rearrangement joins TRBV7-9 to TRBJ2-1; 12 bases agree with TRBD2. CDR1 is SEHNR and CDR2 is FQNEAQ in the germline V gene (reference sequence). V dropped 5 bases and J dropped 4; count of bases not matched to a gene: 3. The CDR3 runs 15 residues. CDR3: CASSPLAGGYNEQFF. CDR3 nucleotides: TGTGCCAGCAGCCCACTAGCGGGGGGATACAATGAGCAGTTCTTC.

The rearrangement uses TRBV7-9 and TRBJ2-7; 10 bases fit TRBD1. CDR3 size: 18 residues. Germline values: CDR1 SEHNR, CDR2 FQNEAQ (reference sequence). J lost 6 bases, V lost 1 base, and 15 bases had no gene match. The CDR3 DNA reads TGTGCCAGCAGCTTAGGGACCTCCGCCGGGACAGGGGCTTCCGAGCAGTACTTC. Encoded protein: CASSLGTSAGTGASEQYF. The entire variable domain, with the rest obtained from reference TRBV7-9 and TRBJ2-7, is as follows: DTGVSQNPRHKITKRGQNVTFRCDPISEHNRLYWYRQTLGQGPEFLTYFQNEAQLEKSRLLSDRFSAERPKGSFSTLEIQRTEQGDSAMYLCASSLGTSAGTGASEQYFGPGTRLTVT.